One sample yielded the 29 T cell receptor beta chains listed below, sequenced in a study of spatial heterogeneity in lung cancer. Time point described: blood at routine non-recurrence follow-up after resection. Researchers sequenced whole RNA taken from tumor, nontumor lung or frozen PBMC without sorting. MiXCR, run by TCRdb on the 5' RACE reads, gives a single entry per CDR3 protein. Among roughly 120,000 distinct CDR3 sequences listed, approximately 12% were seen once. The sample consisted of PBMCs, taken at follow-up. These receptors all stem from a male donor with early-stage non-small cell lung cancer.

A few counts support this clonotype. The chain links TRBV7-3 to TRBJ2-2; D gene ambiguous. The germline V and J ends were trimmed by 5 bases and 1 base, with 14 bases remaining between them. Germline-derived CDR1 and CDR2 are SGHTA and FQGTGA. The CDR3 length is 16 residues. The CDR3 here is CASSASPGRNTGELFF. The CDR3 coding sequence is TGTGCCAGCAGCGCATCTCCCGGGCGGAACACCGGGGAGCTGTTTTTT. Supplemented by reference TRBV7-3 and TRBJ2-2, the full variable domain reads GAGVSQTPSNKVTEKGKYVELRCDPISGHTALYWYRQSLGQGPEFLIYFQGTGAADDSGLPNDRFFAVRPEGSVSTLKIQRTERGDSAVYLCASSASPGRNTGELFFGEGSRLTVL.

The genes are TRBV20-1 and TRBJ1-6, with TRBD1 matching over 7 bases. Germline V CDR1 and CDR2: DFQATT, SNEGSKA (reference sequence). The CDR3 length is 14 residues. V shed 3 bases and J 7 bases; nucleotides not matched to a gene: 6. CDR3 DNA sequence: TGCAGTGCTAGTGGGGGACAGCGCAATTCACCCCTCCACTTT. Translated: CSASGGQRNSPLHF.

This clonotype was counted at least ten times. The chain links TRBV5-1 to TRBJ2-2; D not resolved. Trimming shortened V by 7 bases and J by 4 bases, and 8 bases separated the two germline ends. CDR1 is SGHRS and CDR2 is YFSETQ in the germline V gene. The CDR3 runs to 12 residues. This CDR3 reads CASHPGTGELFF. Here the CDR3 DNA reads TGCGCCAGCCACCCCGGCACCGGGGAGCTGTTTTTT.

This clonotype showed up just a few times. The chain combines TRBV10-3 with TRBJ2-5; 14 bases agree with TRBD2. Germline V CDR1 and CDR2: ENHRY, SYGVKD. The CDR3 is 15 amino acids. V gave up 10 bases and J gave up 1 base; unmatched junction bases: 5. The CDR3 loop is CATAGTSGGQETQYF. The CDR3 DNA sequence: TGTGCCACTGCCGGGACTAGCGGGGGCCAAGAGACCCAGTACTTC.

The CDR3 nucleotides are TGTGCCAGCAGCTTACCCGCAGCTACCTACAATGAGCAGTTCTTC. Its translation is CASSLPAATYNEQFF. The rearrangement links TRBV11-2 to TRBJ2-1, with no clear D. This CDR3 comprises 15 residues. V was shortened by 2 bases and J by 2 bases, with 10 bases between the two germline ends. The germline gives CDR1 SGHAT, CDR2 FQNNGV.

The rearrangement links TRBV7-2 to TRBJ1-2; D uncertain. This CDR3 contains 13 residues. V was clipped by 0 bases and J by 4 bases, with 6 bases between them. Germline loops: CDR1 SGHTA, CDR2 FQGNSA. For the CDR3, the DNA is TGTGCCAGCAGCTTAGCTTACGCCTATGGCTACACCTTC. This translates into CASSLAYAYGYTF.

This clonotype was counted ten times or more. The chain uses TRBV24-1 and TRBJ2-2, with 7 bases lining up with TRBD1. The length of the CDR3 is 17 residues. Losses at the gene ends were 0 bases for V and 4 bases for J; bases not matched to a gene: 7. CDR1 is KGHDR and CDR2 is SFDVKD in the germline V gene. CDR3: CATSDLPGQSSTGELFF. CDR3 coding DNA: TGTGCCACCAGTGATTTGCCGGGACAGTCGTCCACCGGGGAGCTGTTTTTT.

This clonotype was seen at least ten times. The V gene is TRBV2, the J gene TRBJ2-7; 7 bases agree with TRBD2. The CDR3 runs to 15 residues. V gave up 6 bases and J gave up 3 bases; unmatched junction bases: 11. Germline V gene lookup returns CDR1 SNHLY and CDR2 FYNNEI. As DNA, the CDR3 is TGTGCCAGCAGCTACCAGGGAGGGATAATCTACGAGCAGTACTTC. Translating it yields CASSYQGGIIYEQYF.

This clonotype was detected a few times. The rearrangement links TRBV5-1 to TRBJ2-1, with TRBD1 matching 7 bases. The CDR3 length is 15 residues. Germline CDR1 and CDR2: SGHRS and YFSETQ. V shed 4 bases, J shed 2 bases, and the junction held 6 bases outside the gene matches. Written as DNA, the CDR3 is TGCGCCAGCAGCCACCCCGGGACAGCCTACAATGAGCAGTTCTTC. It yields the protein CASSHPGTAYNEQFF.

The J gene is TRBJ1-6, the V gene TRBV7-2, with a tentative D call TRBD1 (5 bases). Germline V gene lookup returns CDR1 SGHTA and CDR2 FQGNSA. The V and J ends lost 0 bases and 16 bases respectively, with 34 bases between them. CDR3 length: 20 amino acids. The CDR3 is CASSLAKLEIRDRGSRVLHF. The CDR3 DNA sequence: TGTGCCAGCAGCTTAGCCAAACTAGAGATCCGGGATCGAGGGTCCAGGGTTCTCCACTTT.

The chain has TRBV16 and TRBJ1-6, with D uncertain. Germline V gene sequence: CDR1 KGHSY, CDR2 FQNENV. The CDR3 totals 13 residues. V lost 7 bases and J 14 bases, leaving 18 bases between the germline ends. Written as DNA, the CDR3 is TGTGCCAGCACCACAACGGCTCGGGCCTCCCTCCACTTT. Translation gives CASTTTARASLHF.

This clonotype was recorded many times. In DNA form, the CDR3 reads TGTGCCAGCAGCCTACAACCGGGACTAGCTCAAGAGACCCAGTACTTC. Its translation is CASSLQPGLAQETQYF. The J gene is TRBJ2-5, the V gene TRBV7-3, with 9 bases fitting TRBD2. The CDR3 consists of 16 residues. CDR1 SGHTA and CDR2 FQGTGA come from the germline V gene. The ends lost 5 bases at V and 2 bases at J; junction bases unmatched: 9.

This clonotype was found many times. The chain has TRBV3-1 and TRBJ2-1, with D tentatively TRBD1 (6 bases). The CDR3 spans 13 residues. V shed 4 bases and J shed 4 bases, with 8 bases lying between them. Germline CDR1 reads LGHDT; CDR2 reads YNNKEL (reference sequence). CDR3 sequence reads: CASSPDRYNEQFF. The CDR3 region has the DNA TGTGCCAGCAGCCCGGACAGATACAATGAGCAGTTCTTC.

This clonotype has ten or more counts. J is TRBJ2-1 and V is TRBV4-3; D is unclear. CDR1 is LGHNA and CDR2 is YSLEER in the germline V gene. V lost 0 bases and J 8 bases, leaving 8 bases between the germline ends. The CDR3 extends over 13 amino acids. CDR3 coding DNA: TGCGCCAGCAGCCAAGACCGATATGATGAGCAGTTCTTC. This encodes CASSQDRYDEQFF.

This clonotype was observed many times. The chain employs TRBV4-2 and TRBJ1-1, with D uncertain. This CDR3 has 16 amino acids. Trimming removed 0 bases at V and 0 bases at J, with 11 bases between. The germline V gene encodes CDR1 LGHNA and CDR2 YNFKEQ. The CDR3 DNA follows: TGTGCCAGCAGCCAAGATGGGGTAGGCGTGAACACTGAAGCTTTCTTT. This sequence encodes CASSQDGVGVNTEAFF.

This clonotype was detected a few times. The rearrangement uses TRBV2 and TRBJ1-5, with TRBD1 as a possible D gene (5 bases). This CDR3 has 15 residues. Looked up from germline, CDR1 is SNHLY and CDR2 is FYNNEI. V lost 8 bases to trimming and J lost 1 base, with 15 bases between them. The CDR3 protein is CASGLKAGSNQPQHF. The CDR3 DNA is TGTGCCAGCGGTTTGAAGGCAGGGAGCAATCAGCCCCAGCATTTT.

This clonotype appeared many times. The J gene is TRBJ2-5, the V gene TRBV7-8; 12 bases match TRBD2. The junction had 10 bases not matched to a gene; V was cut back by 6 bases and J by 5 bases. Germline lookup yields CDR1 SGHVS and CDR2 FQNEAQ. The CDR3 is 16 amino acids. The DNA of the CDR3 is TGTGCCAGCAGTCCGACTAGCGGGGGAGGTCTGGAGACCCAGTACTTC. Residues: CASSPTSGGGLETQYF.

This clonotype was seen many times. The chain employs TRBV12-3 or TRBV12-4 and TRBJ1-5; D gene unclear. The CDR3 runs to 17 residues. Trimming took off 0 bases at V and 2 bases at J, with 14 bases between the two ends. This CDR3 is CASSLASGIGGNQPQHF. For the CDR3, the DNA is TGTGCCAGCAGTTTAGCGTCAGGAATTGGGGGCAATCAGCCCCAGCATTTT.

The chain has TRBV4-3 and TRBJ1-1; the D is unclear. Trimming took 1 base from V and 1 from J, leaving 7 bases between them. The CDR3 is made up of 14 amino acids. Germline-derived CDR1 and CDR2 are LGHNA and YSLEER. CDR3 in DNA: TGCGCCAGCAGCCAAGTAGTCCAGAACACTGAAGCTTTCTTT. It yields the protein CASSQVVQNTEAFF.

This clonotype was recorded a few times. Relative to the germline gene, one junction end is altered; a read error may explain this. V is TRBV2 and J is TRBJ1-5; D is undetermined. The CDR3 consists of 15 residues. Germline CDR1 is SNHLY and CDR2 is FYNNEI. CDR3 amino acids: CANSERAASNQPQHF. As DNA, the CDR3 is TGTGCCAACAGTGAAAGGGCCGCCAGCAATCAGCCCCAGCATTTT. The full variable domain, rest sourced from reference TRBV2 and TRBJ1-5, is EPEVTQTPSHQVTQMGQEVILRCVPISNHLYFYWYRQILGQKVEFLVSFYNNEISEKSEIFDDQFSVERPDGSNFTLKIRSTKLEDSAMYFCANSERAASNQPQHFGDGTRLSIL.

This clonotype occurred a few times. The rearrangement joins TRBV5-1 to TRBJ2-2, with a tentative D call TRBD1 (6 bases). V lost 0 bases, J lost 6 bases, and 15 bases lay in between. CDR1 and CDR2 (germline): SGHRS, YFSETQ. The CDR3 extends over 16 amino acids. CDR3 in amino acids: CASSLEAQGSPGELFF. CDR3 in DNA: TGCGCCAGCAGCTTGGAGGCTCAGGGGAGTCCCGGGGAGCTGTTTTTT.

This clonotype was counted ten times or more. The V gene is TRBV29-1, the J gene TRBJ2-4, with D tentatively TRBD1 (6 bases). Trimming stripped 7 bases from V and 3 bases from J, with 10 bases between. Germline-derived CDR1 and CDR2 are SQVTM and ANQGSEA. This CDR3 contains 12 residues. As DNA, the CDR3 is TGCAGCGGGGGACATGGCAAAAACATTCAGTACTTC. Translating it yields CSGGHGKNIQYF. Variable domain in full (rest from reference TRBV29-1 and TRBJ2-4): SAVISQKPSRDICQRGTSLTIQCQVDSQVTMMFWYRQQPGQSLTLIATANQGSEATYESGFVIDKFPISRPNLTFSTLTVSNMSPEDSSIYLCSGGHGKNIQYFGAGTRLSVL.

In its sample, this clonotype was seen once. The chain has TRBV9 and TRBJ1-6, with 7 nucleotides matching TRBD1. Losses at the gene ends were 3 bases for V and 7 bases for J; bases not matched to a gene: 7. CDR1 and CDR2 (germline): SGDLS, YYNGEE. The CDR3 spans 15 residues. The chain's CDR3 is CASSAWDSPNSPLHF. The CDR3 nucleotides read TGTGCCAGCAGCGCTTGGGACAGCCCGAATTCACCCCTCCACTTT.

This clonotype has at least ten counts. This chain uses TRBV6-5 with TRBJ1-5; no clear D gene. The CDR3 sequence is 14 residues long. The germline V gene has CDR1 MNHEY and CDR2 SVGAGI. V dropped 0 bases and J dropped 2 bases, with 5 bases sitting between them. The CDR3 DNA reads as TGTGCCAGCAGTTACTCTGGGGGCAATCAGCCCCAGCATTTT. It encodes CASSYSGGNQPQHF.

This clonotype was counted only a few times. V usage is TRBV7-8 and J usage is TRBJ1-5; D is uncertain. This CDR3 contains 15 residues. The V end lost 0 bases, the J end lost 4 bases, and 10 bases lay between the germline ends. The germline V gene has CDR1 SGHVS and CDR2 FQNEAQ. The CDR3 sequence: CASSLAPVANQPQHF. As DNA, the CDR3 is TGTGCCAGCAGCTTAGCCCCCGTTGCGAATCAGCCCCAGCATTTT.

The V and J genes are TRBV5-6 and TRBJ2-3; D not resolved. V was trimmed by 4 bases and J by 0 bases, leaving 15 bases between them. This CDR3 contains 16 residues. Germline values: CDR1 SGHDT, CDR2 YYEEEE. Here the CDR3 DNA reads TGTGCCAGCAGCAGAAGGTCGGTCAGGAGCACAGATACGCAGTATTTT. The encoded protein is CASSRRSVRSTDTQYF.

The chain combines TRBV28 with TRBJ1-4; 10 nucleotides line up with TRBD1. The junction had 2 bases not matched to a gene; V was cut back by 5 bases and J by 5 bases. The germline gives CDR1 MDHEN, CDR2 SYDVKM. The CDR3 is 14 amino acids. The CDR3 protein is CASSPTGGNEKLFF. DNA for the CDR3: TGTGCCAGCAGTCCGACAGGGGGCAATGAAAAACTGTTTTTT.

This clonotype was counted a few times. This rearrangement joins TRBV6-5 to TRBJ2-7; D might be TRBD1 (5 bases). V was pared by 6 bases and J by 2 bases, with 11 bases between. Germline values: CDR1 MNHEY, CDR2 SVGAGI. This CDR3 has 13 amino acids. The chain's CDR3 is CASSETETYEQYF. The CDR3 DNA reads TGTGCCAGCAGCGAGACAGAAACCTACGAGCAGTACTTC.

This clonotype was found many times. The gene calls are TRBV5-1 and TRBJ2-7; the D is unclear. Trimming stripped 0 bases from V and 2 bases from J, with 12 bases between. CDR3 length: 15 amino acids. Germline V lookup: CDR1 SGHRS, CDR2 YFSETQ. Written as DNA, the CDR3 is TGCGCCAGCAGCTTGGCCGCAACAAATGCCTACGAGCAGTACTTC. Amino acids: CASSLAATNAYEQYF. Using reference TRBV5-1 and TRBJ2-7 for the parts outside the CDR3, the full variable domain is KAGVTQTPRYLIKTRGQQVTLSCSPISGHRSVSWYQQTPGQGLQFLFEYFSETQRNKGNFPGRFSGRQFSNSRSEMNVSTLELGDSALYLCASSLAATNAYEQYFGPGTRLTVT.